What follows are 9 T cell receptor beta chains derived from one specimen sequenced in a study of T cells after yellow fever vaccination. A single record per CDR3 protein comes from TCRdb applying MiXCR to the 5' RACE reads. The sample records about 99,000 distinct CDR3 sequences, under 6.5% being singletons. Specimen: CD8+ T cells sorted from PBMCs, collected 10 days after the yellow fever booster vaccination. These receptors were taken from a man aged 18 to 30 who received the YFV17D yellow fever vaccine.

In this sample, this clonotype turned up many times. The chain employs TRBV5-1 and TRBJ2-1; 8 positions match TRBD2. The CDR3 has 19 amino acids. Germline V lookup: CDR1 SGHRS, CDR2 YFSETQ. Trimming cost V 1 base and J 7 bases; bases outside gene matches: 19. The CDR3 DNA sequence: TGCGCCAGCAGCTTGTCATCATGGGCGGGGGGCGGATTTCGGAATGAGCAGTTCTTC. Translation: CASSLSSWAGGGFRNEQFF.

This clonotype has more than one count but fewer than ten. The rearrangement uses TRBV12-3 or TRBV12-4 and TRBJ1-6; tentative D call: TRBD1 (5 bases). V dropped 8 bases and J dropped 9 bases, with 26 bases sitting between them. The CDR3 is 17 residues long. CDR3: CASAVALGGSHLSPLHF. The CDR3 DNA is TGTGCCAGCGCCGTTGCTTTGGGGGGGTCCCATCTTTCACCCCTCCACTTT.

This clonotype was seen a handful of times. The gene calls are TRBV18 and TRBJ2-5, with 12 bases lining up with TRBD1. After removal of 2 bases from V and 6 bases from J, the junction contained 10 bases not matched to a gene. The germline CDR1 and CDR2 sequences are KGHSH and LQKENI. This CDR3 region has 17 residues. The CDR3 nucleotides read TGTGCCAGCTCACCAAGCCCGGGACAGGGGGCCAGAAAGACCCAGTACTTC. Protein: CASSPSPGQGARKTQYF. Together with reference TRBV18 and TRBJ2-5, the CDR3 gives the full variable domain: NAGVMQNPRHLVRRRGQEARLRCSPMKGHSHVYWYRQLPEEGLKFMVYLQKENIIDESGMPKERFSAEFPKEGPSILRIQQVVRGDSAAYFCASSPSPGQGARKTQYFGPGTRLLVL.

There are a few counts of this clonotype. The chain couples TRBV7-9 to TRBJ2-7; 9 bases line up with TRBD2. The CDR3 length is 15 residues. Germline assignment: CDR1 SEHNR and CDR2 FQNEAQ (reference sequence). The ends lost 5 bases at V and 2 bases at J; junction bases unmatched: 7. The CDR3 spells CASSHLAGRTYEQYF. The CDR3 DNA follows: TGTGCCAGCAGCCACCTAGCGGGACGAACCTACGAGCAGTACTTC.

The chain employs TRBV4-1 and TRBJ1-6; tentative D call: TRBD1 (5 bases). V was trimmed by 0 bases and J by 7 bases, leaving 19 bases between them. The CDR3 consists of 18 residues. Germline values: CDR1 MGHRA, CDR2 YSYEKL. This CDR3 is CASSQEGEKGTLNSPLHF. CDR3 DNA: TGCGCCAGCAGCCAAGAGGGGGAGAAGGGTACTTTGAATTCACCCCTCCACTTT.

The CDR3 DNA is TGTGCCAGCAGTCTACAGGGATACCCCTACGAGCAGTACGTC. Its translation is CASSLQGYPYEQYV. This chain connects TRBV28 to TRBJ2-7, with D possibly matching TRBD1 (6 bases). The CDR3 runs 14 residues. The ends were cut back, 5 bases at V and 2 bases at J, with 13 bases in the middle. In germline, CDR1 is MDHEN, CDR2 SYDVKM.

This clonotype has a count of ten or more. The J gene is TRBJ2-3, the V gene TRBV5-5, with D unresolved. With 2 bases removed from V and 9 bases from J, the gap between germline ends came to 10 bases. The germline V gene has CDR1 SGHKS and CDR2 YYEKEE (reference sequence). The CDR3 spans 12 residues. As DNA, the CDR3 is TGTGCCAGCAGCTTTCGTGGGTGGACGCAGTATTTT. This codes for CASSFRGWTQYF. The whole variable domain, filled in from reference TRBV5-5 and TRBJ2-3, reads DAGVTQSPTHLIKTRGQQVTLRCSPISGHKSVSWYQQVLGQGPQFIFQYYEKEERGRGNFPDRFSARQFPNYSSELNVNALLLGDSALYLCASSFRGWTQYFGPGTRLTVL.

This clonotype has a handful of counts. V is TRBV27 and J is TRBJ2-1, with D unclear. Trimming removed 7 bases from V and 3 bases from J, with 13 bases in between. The CDR3 runs 14 residues. The germline V gene encodes CDR1 MNHEY and CDR2 SMNVEV (reference sequence). The CDR3 DNA reads as TGTGCCAGCAAGGCGCGATCCTACTACAATGAGCAGTTCTTC. It encodes CASKARSYYNEQFF.

This clonotype came up a few times. This chain connects TRBV4-1 to TRBJ2-5, with TRBD2 as a possible D gene (5 bases). Germline V gives CDR1 MGHRA, CDR2 YSYEKL. The V end lost 1 base, the J end lost 0 bases, and 9 bases lay between the germline ends. The CDR3 is 15 amino acids. The DNA of the CDR3 is TGCGCCAGCAGCCAAGGGAGGCGTTACCAAGAGACCCAGTACTTC. This gives the protein CASSQGRRYQETQYF.